The 27 T cell receptor beta chains in this list originate from one sample, sequenced in a study of response to subunit inactivated influenza vaccine. Each CDR3 protein is one row after TCRdb ran MiXCR on the RT-PCR reads. The table lists more than 450,000 distinct CDR3 sequences, roughly 12% of them singletons. A further study also used this sample, focusing on T cells expressing NK-cell markers. That publication notes: What made the TCR beta cDNA was 5'RACE template switching with UMIs.

The source was PBMCs from blood, collected on the day of vaccination. These TCRs come from a man aged 50-59 years who received an inactivated influenza vaccine.

The chain couples TRBV11-2 to TRBJ1-2; D call uncertain. Trimming left V 5 bases short and J 4 bases short, with 17 bases between. The CDR3 totals 15 residues. From germline, CDR1 is SGHAT and CDR2 FQNNGV. The CDR3: CASSTAEGPSYGYTF. The CDR3 nucleotides are TGTGCCAGCAGCACAGCGGAAGGTCCGAGCTATGGCTACACCTTC.

This chain connects TRBV27 to TRBJ1-2; D may be TRBD1 (6 bases). V was shortened by 4 bases and J by 8 bases, with 11 bases between the two germline ends. This CDR3 region has 12 residues. Germline loops: CDR1 MNHEY, CDR2 SMNVEV (reference sequence). The CDR3 loop reads CASSSQGMGYTF. DNA for the CDR3: TGTGCCAGCAGTTCGCAGGGGATGGGCTACACCTTC.

This chain uses TRBV6-5 with TRBJ2-1; TRBD2 agrees at 10 bases. Per germline, CDR1 MNHEY and CDR2 SVGAGI. The CDR3 is 16 amino acids. Germline trimming cut 0 bases from V and 7 bases from J; bases unmatched to any gene: 6. The CDR3 protein is CASSYSALAGVNEQFF. DNA for the CDR3: TGTGCCAGCAGTTACTCAGCCCTAGCGGGGGTTAATGAGCAGTTCTTC.

On this clonotype itself: Here the CDR3 omits its conserved ending phenylalanine or tryptophan, so a read error is the likely source. This chain links TRBV5-1 with TRBJ2-2; weak D call: TRBD1 (5 bases). Trimming shortened V by 1 base and J by 5 bases, and 9 bases separated the two germline ends. This CDR3 region has 14 residues. CDR1 is SGHRS and CDR2 is YFSETQ in the germline V gene. The CDR3 here is CASSLLGETGELFL. The CDR3 DNA follows: TGCGCCAGCAGCTTGCTAGGGGAAACCGGGGAGCTGTTTTTA.

The gene calls are TRBV6-5 and TRBJ2-3, with 7 bases fitting TRBD2. The CDR3 has 16 amino acids. The germline V gene encodes CDR1 MNHEY and CDR2 SVGAGI. The V segment lost 2 bases and the J segment 0 bases; nucleotides outside the gene matches: 5. CDR3: CASSYTGGVSTDTQYF. The CDR3 nucleotides read TGTGCCAGCAGTTACACGGGGGGAGTGAGCACAGATACGCAGTATTTT.

The chain recombines TRBV29-1 with TRBJ2-1; the D gene is possibly TRBD2 (5 bases). V lost 5 bases, J lost 4 bases, and 15 bases lay in between. The germline CDR1 and CDR2 sequences are SQVTM and ANQGSEA. The CDR3 spans 14 residues. DNA for the CDR3: TGCAGCGTTCCCCGCGGAGGATCTTACAATGAGCAGTTCTTC. This codes for CSVPRGGSYNEQFF.

This clonotype showed up many times. The genes are TRBV10-3 and TRBJ2-7; 9 bases align to TRBD1. The CDR3 is 19 residues long. Per germline, CDR1 ENHRY and CDR2 SYGVKD. After removal of 0 bases from V and 6 bases from J, the junction contained 18 bases not matched to a gene. CDR3 DNA sequence: TGTGCCATCAGTGAGTCGCCCCCTTACTGGACAGGGGTCGATGGCGAGCAGTACTTC. It codes for CAISESPPYWTGVDGEQYF.

This clonotype was seen repeatedly, ten times or more. The J gene is TRBJ2-3, the V gene TRBV5-1; 9 nucleotides agree with TRBD2. Germline assignment: CDR1 SGHRS and CDR2 YFSETQ. The junction had 4 bases not matched to a gene; V was cut back by 4 bases and J by 1 base. The CDR3 is 15 amino acids. DNA for the CDR3: TGCGCCAGCAGCCCCGAGCGGGGGGGCACAGATACGCAGTATTTT. It is translated as CASSPERGGTDTQYF. Based on the CDR3 plus reference TRBV5-1 and TRBJ2-3, the full variable domain is KAGVTQTPRYLIKTRGQQVTLSCSPISGHRSVSWYQQTPGQGLQFLFEYFSETQRNKGNFPGRFSGRQFSNSRSEMNVSTLELGDSALYLCASSPERGGTDTQYFGPGTRLTVL.

This clonotype occurred a few times. The chain combines TRBV11-2 with TRBJ2-5; D is possibly TRBD1 (6 bases). The CDR3 spans 16 residues. In germline, CDR1 is SGHAT, CDR2 FQNNGV. V gave up 6 bases and J gave up 5 bases, with 22 bases separating them. Written as DNA, the CDR3 is TGTGCCAGCAGGTCACTTAAAACAGGGAAAAGGGAGACCCAGTACTTC. This translates into CASRSLKTGKRETQYF. The whole variable domain, remainder taken from reference TRBV11-2 and TRBJ2-5, is EAGVAQSPRYKIIEKRQSVAFWCNPISGHATLYWYQQILGQGPKLLIQFQNNGVVDDSQLPKDRFSAERLKGVDSTLKIQPAKLEDSAVYLCASRSLKTGKRETQYFGPGTRLLVL.

This chain links TRBV10-2 with TRBJ2-3; perhaps TRBD1 as D (6 bases). V lost 5 bases and J lost 3, with 15 bases in between. The CDR3 sequence is 15 residues long. Per germline, CDR1 WSHSY and CDR2 SAAADI. The CDR3 region is CASSLFRGGTDTQYF. For the CDR3, the DNA is TGCGCCAGCAGTTTGTTCAGGGGCGGGACAGATACGCAGTATTTT.

The J gene is TRBJ2-3, the V gene TRBV9; 7 bases match TRBD1. V shed 0 bases and J 1 base; nucleotides not matched to a gene: 5. Germline V gives CDR1 SGDLS, CDR2 YYNGEE. The CDR3 covers 16 residues. CDR3 sequence reads: CASSVGYGTGTDTQYF. CDR3 bases: TGTGCCAGCAGCGTAGGCTATGGGACAGGCACAGATACGCAGTATTTT.

This clonotype was counted between two and nine times. V gene TRBV7-9 combines with J gene TRBJ2-2; tentative D call: TRBD1 (6 bases). The CDR3 has 15 amino acids. With 0 bases removed from V and 3 bases from J, the gap between germline ends came to 8 bases. Germline CDR1 reads SEHNR; CDR2 reads FQNEAQ (reference sequence). CDR3 nucleotides: TGTGCCAGCAGCTTAGCTTCAGGGGACACCGGGGAGCTGTTTTTT. It codes for CASSLASGDTGELFF.

This clonotype has only a few counts. This chain links TRBV12-3 or TRBV12-4 with TRBJ2-3; the match to TRBD2 covers 9 bases. The CDR3 covers 15 residues. The trim removed 8 bases at V and 7 bases at J, leaving 13 bases unmatched. In nucleotides, the CDR3 is TGTGCCAGCCTGAAGGCGGGGGGGGACTTGAATACGCAGTATTTT. Translation: CASLKAGGDLNTQYF.

This chain links TRBV5-1 with TRBJ1-1; D may be TRBD1 (5 bases). V lost 5 bases and J lost 0, with 14 bases in between. CDR3 length: 15 residues. The germline CDR1 and CDR2 sequences are SGHRS and YFSETQ. The CDR3 nucleotides are TGCGCCAGCAGATCTTTGGGACTCCTGAACACTGAAGCTTTCTTT. Amino acid sequence: CASRSLGLLNTEAFF. Supplemented by reference TRBV5-1 and TRBJ1-1, the full variable domain reads KAGVTQTPRYLIKTRGQQVTLSCSPISGHRSVSWYQQTPGQGLQFLFEYFSETQRNKGNFPGRFSGRQFSNSRSEMNVSTLELGDSALYLCASRSLGLLNTEAFFGQGTRLTVV.

V gene TRBV24-1 combines with J gene TRBJ2-7, with TRBD1 identical over 9 bases. V lost 1 base to trimming and J lost 5 bases; unmatched junction nucleotides: 8. The CDR3 loop spans 16 amino acids. Germline CDR1 reads KGHDR; CDR2 reads SFDVKD. The DNA for the CDR3 is TGTGCCACCAGTGATTTTTTCGGACAGGGGCCTAACGAGCAGTACTTC. Translation: CATSDFFGQGPNEQYF.

The chain has TRBV20-1 and TRBJ1-2; 8 nucleotides agree with TRBD1. Trimming at V came to 2 bases and at J to 5 bases, leaving 7 bases not matched to a gene. Germline V CDR1 and CDR2: DFQATT, SNEGSKA (reference sequence). This CDR3 region has 14 residues. CDR3 sequence: CSARPGTGAYGYTF. Written as DNA, the CDR3 is TGCAGTGCTAGACCCGGGACAGGTGCTTATGGCTACACCTTC.

V is TRBV7-9 and J is TRBJ2-7, with D hard to call. V was cut by 4 bases and J by 0 bases, with 10 bases left in between. This CDR3 contains 14 residues. Germline V gene sequence: CDR1 SEHNR, CDR2 FQNEAQ (reference sequence). CDR3 in amino acids: CASSSWERSYEQYF. DNA for the CDR3: TGTGCCAGCAGCTCCTGGGAACGCTCCTACGAGCAGTACTTC.

The sample holds many counts of this clonotype. The rearrangement links TRBV6-1 to TRBJ1-3; perhaps TRBD1 as D (6 bases). Trimming removed 6 bases at V and 0 bases at J, with 9 bases between. The V gene's germline CDR1 is MNHNS and CDR2 SASEGT. The CDR3 has 14 amino acids. Written as DNA, the CDR3 is TGTGCCAGCAGAACAGGGTACTCTGGAAACACCATATATTTT. Protein product: CASRTGYSGNTIYF.

This clonotype came up a few times. This chain uses TRBV10-2 with TRBJ2-1; D possibly corresponds to TRBD1 (5 bases). The CDR3 sequence is 14 residues long. V lost 4 bases and J lost 3, with 10 bases in between. CDR1 WSHSY and CDR2 SAAADI come from the germline V gene. The CDR3 nucleotides are TGCGCCAGCAGTGTGAGACAGCTCTACAATGAGCAGTTCTTC. This encodes CASSVRQLYNEQFF.

The table lists this clonotype with a few counts. This chain links TRBV10-3 with TRBJ1-1; D might be TRBD1 (6 bases). This CDR3 has 15 residues. Germline CDR1 reads ENHRY; CDR2 reads SYGVKD. The V end was cut by 10 bases, the J end by 0 bases, with 18 bases between. Here the CDR3 DNA reads TGTGCCACCACTGCCACGGGGGACATGAACACTGAAGCTTTCTTT. Translated: CATTATGDMNTEAFF.

There are a few counts of this clonotype. The gene calls are TRBV6-2 or TRBV6-3 and TRBJ1-6, with D tentatively TRBD1 (6 bases). This CDR3 contains 14 residues. Germline CDR1 is MNHEY and CDR2 is SVGEGT. V was pared by 2 bases and J by 6 bases, with 8 bases between. The CDR3 spells CASSYGQFNSPLHF. The CDR3 DNA sequence: TGTGCCAGCAGTTACGGACAGTTTAATTCACCCCTCCACTTT.

This clonotype was detected many times. This sequence joins TRBV13 and TRBJ2-3; TRBD2 aligns across 12 bases. Trimming removed 1 base from V and 11 bases from J; junction bases left unmatched: 10. The CDR3 runs to 16 residues. Germline values: CDR1 PRHDT, CDR2 FYEKMQ (reference sequence). The CDR3 DNA reads TGTGCCAGCAGCTTAGTATGGACTAGCGGGACCCCGAAGCAGTATTTT. It specifies CASSLVWTSGTPKQYF.

This clonotype has at least ten counts. CDR3 in DNA: TGTGCCAGCAGCCGGGACTTCACAGATACGCAGTATTTT. It codes for CASSRDFTDTQYF. V gene TRBV7-2 combines with J gene TRBJ2-3, with D perhaps TRBD2 (6 bases). Trimming took off 5 bases at V and 2 bases at J, with 8 bases between the two ends. CDR3 length: 13 residues. CDR1 is SGHTA, CDR2 FQGNSA, per germline.

The chain employs TRBV20-1 and TRBJ2-2; D is perhaps TRBD2 (7 bases). Per germline, CDR1 DFQATT and CDR2 SNEGSKA (reference sequence). The CDR3 sequence is 18 residues long. Trimming removed 1 base at V and 2 bases at J, with 20 bases between. The CDR3 bases are TGCAGTGCTAGAGCCCCCCTGGGAGGGGGGGTTAACACCGGGGAGCTGTTTTTT. Translated, it gives CSARAPLGGGVNTGELFF.

This clonotype has more than one count but fewer than ten. The chain couples TRBV7-2 to TRBJ2-3; TRBD2 aligns across 13 bases. The CDR3 has 14 amino acids. The germline CDR1 and CDR2 sequences are SGHTA and FQGNSA. V lost 8 bases to trimming and J lost 5 bases; unmatched junction nucleotides: 4. The CDR3: CASSRLAGGDTQYF. CDR3 nucleotide sequence: TGTGCCAGCTCCAGACTAGCGGGGGGAGATACGCAGTATTTT. Looking up the rest from reference TRBV7-2 and TRBJ2-3 gives the full variable domain: GAGVSQSPSNKVTEKGKDVELRCDPISGHTALYWYRQSLGQGLEFLIYFQGNSAPDKSGLPSDRFSAERTGGSVSTLTIQRTQQEDSAVYLCASSRLAGGDTQYFGPGTRLTVL.

This sequence joins TRBV6-1 and TRBJ2-5, with a weak D call TRBD1 (7 bases). Germline V gene lookup returns CDR1 MNHNS and CDR2 SASEGT. The length of the CDR3 is 15 residues. The V end lost 6 bases, the J end lost 5 bases, and 19 bases lay between the germline ends. The CDR3 is CASSWTGPEGETQYF. The CDR3 DNA follows: TGTGCCAGCAGCTGGACAGGCCCGGAGGGGGAGACCCAGTACTTC.

This chain joins TRBV4-3 and TRBJ2-7; D uncertain. Per the germline V gene, CDR1 is LGHNA and CDR2 is YSLEER. This CDR3 contains 14 residues. V dropped 0 bases and J dropped 3 bases, with 9 bases sitting between them. CDR3 coding DNA: TGCGCCAGCAGCCAAGAATACACGTTCTACGAGCAGTACTTC. It is translated as CASSQEYTFYEQYF.